These 29 T cell receptor delta chains came from one sample sequenced in a study of γδ T cells in repeated Plasmodium falciparum infection. TCRdb re-called the multiplex PCR reads via CATT. Of under 65,000 delta-chain clones listed, roughly 1.8% were seen once; the top ten hold approximately 16%. Flow sorting of PBMC yielded separate Vgamma9/Vdelta2+ and Vdelta2-negative gammadelta T cell populations for bulk repertoire analysis. Material: gamma-delta T cells from blood. These receptors were taken from a pool of human donors (malaria-infected and uninfected, not separated).

Points on this clone: A far larger clone is just one base off, so this is likely a read error. The identical CDR3 is also encoded by other nucleotide sequences in the sample. V usage is TRDV1 and J usage is TRDJ1; D is perhaps TRDD3 (5 bases). TCRdb gives no J gene; it was assigned here by matching the DNA to germline. This CDR3 comprises 21 residues. The V gene's germline CDR1 is TSWWSYY and CDR2 QGS. The CDR3 DNA follows: TGCGCTCTTGGGGAACCAAGTAGGCCTGACCTCTGGAGGATAAGTATCTATAAACTCATCTTT. Translated: CALGEPSRPDLWRISIYKLIF.

Turning to this clone: TCRdb's protein for this DNA is that of a much larger clone and differs from the translation at residue 9, likely a read error; the protein shown is the DNA translation. The chain uses TRDV1 and TRDJ2; tentative D call: TRDD3 (5 bases). TCRdb lists no J gene, so it was determined here by aligning the DNA to germline. The germline V gene has CDR1 TSWWSYY and CDR2 QGS. This CDR3 has 19 amino acids. V was cut by 2 bases and J by 6 bases, with 25 bases left in between. CDR3 sequence reads: CALGEVAIVTGVGAAQLFF. For the CDR3, the DNA is TGTGCTCTTGGGGAAGTGGCTATCGTGACTGGCGTTGGGGCAGCACAACTCTTCTTT.

Worth noting for this clone: The protein recorded in TCRdb matches a much larger clone and deviates from this DNA's translation at residue 10, suggesting a read error; the protein here is obtained by translating the DNA. This rearrangement joins TRDV1 to TRDJ2; the D is unclear. The ends were cut back, 4 bases at V and 3 bases at J, with 24 bases in the middle. The CDR3 has 19 amino acids. Germline CDR1 is TSWWSYY and CDR2 is QGS. The CDR3 here is CALGGLRASALTLTAQLFF. The CDR3 DNA sequence: TGTGCTCTTGGGGGGCTACGAGCCAGCGCCCTAACCCTGACAGCACAACTCTTCTTT.

This clone was observed a few times. The amino acid sequence in TCRdb belongs to a much larger clone and departs from this DNA's translation at residue 13, likely a sequencing read error; the sequence shown is translated from the DNA. The chain has TRDV3 and TRDJ3; 13 nucleotides line up with TRDD3. The germline V gene encodes CDR1 TVYSNPD and CDR2 GDNSRS (reference sequence). There are 28 residues in the CDR3. Germline trimming cut 4 bases from V and 4 bases from J; bases unmatched to any gene: 40. CDR3 coding DNA: TGTGCCTCTCCGATGTCCCCGGTGGTCCCGTCCCGCAAGTACTGGGGGATACGCGGCTGGTGGGACACCCGACAGATGTTTTTC. It is translated as CASPMSPVVPSRKYWGIRGWWDTRQMFF.

As regards this clone: This likely came from a read error, as a far larger clone is one base away. This CDR3 is also generated by other DNA sequences in the sample. The V and J genes are TRAV38-2/DV8 and TRDJ1, with TRDD3 identical over 10 bases. The V gene's germline CDR1 is TSESDYY and CDR2 QEAYKQQN. This CDR3 contains 20 residues. The CDR3 DNA is TGTGCCTATGCTCTGAGTAGATGGGGGATACTACGATATTACACCGATAAACTCATCTTT. Translated, it gives CAYALSRWGILRYYTDKLIF.

This clone is judged medium-sized (0.01 to 0.1%). This sample includes further DNA sequences coding for the same CDR3. The V gene is TRDV1, the J gene TRDJ1; the D gene is possibly TRDD2 (6 bases). V was cut by 3 bases and J by 0 bases, with 23 bases left in between. CDR3 length: 19 residues. Germline CDR1 and CDR2: TSWWSYY and QGS. Here the CDR3 reads CALGDRLPSQGVYTDKLIF. The DNA of the CDR3 is TGTGCTCTTGGGGACCGTTTACCTTCCCAAGGGGTCTACACCGATAAACTCATCTTT.

This clone counts as medium-sized (0.01 to 0.1%). At the DNA level, this CDR3 is encoded by other sequences in the same sample as well. The gene calls are TRDV1 and TRDJ1, with 8 nucleotides matching TRDD3. The CDR3 length is 21 residues. Germline V lookup: CDR1 TSWWSYY, CDR2 QGS. V was pared by 7 bases and J by 4 bases, with 29 bases of the junction left unmatched. The CDR3 DNA is TGTGCTCTTGCCTTATTGGGTCTCTTCCGTTCGGAGGGGATACTTAGCGATAAACTCATCTTT. Translated, it gives CALALLGLFRSEGILSDKLIF.

This clone was seen ten or more times. Only one base separates this from a far larger clonotype, so it likely reflects a read error. The chain employs TRDV1 and TRDJ1; TRDD3 matches 7 bases. The CDR3 is made up of 21 amino acids. Germline values: CDR1 TSWWSYY, CDR2 QGS. The CDR3 reads CAPGELGLHLLGILYTDKLIF. The CDR3 region has the DNA TGTGCTCCTGGGGAACTAGGCCTTCACCTACTGGGGATCCTGTACACCGATAAACTCATCTTT.

In its sample, this clone was seen many times. A read error likely explains why the TCRdb protein, taken from a much larger clone, differs from this DNA's translation at residue 8; the protein shown is translated from the DNA. The rearrangement joins TRDV2 to TRDJ1; 8 bases agree with TRDD3. V lost 3 bases and J lost 0; bases outside the gene matches: 5. The germline V gene encodes CDR1 GEAIGNYY and CDR2 EKD. The CDR3 covers 15 residues. As DNA, the CDR3 is TGTGCCTGTGACTTACTGGGGGGCCACACCGATAAACTCATCTTT. The encoded protein is CACDLLGGHTDKLIF.

At least ten counts were recorded for this clone. A far bigger clonotype differs at one base, so this is likely a read error. The same CDR3 can be traced to other DNA sequences in this sample. The V and J genes are TRDV1 and TRDJ1, with TRDD3 matching 10 bases. Germline loops: CDR1 TSWWSYY, CDR2 QGS. This CDR3 has 18 amino acids. CDR3 DNA sequence: TGTGCCCTTGGTATTCACGACCATGGGGGGGATACGAACGATAAACTCATCTTT. This encodes CALGIHDHGGDTNDKLIF.

This clone was counted only a few times. This DNA's translation differs at residue 3 from TCRdb's protein, which comes from a much larger clone; a read error is likely, and the protein shown is translated from the DNA. The DNA for the CDR3 is TGTGCTCCTGTGGAGCTGCCGAGGCTGGGGTTACTAAACTACCTGAAACTCATCTTT. Encoded protein: CAPVELPRLGLLNYLKLIF. V is TRDV1 and J is TRDJ1; D is possibly TRDD3 (6 bases). The germline gives CDR1 TSWWSYY, CDR2 QGS. Trimming stripped 10 bases from V and 8 bases from J, with 38 bases between. CDR3 length: 19 residues.

This clone was detected many times. A far larger clone lies a single base away; this is likely a read error. Other DNA sequences in this specimen translate into the identical CDR3. The chain uses TRDV1 and TRDJ1, with TRDD3 matching 10 bases. From germline, CDR1 is TSWWSYY and CDR2 QGS. The CDR3 length is 25 residues. The chain's CDR3 is CALGTQGLSPFFWGITSGYTDKLIF. In nucleotides, the CDR3 is TGTGCTCTTGGGACTCAAGGCCTTTCACCTTTTTTCTGGGGGATAACATCTGGATACACCGATAAGCTCATCTTT.

This clone was observed many times. The protein TCRdb gives is from a much larger clone and does not agree with this DNA's translation at residue 9, likely a read error; the protein shown here comes from the DNA. V gene TRDV2 combines with J gene TRDJ2, with D perhaps TRDD3 (6 bases). TCRdb is silent on the J gene; assignment here came from matching the DNA to germline. The CDR3 covers 17 residues. The germline V gene encodes CDR1 GEAIGNYY and CDR2 EKD. V was pared by 3 bases and J by 3 bases, with 19 bases between. CDR3 sequence reads: CACDPPPHRGMTAQLFF. In nucleotides, the CDR3 is TGTGCCTGTGACCCCCCTCCACACCGGGGGATGACAGCACAACTCTTCTTT.

This clone was observed many times. The protein TCRdb gives is from a much larger clone and does not agree with this DNA's translation at residue 12, likely a read error; the protein shown here comes from the DNA. The chain is built from TRDV1 and TRDJ1; D is undetermined. V was pared by 5 bases and J by 1 base, with 23 bases between. Germline V CDR1 and CDR2: TSWWSYY, QGS. This CDR3 has 18 residues. CDR3 sequence reads: CALGFTSVHTYTTDKLIF. CDR3 nucleotides: TGTGCTCTTGGGTTCACCTCCGTACATACTTATACCACCGATAAACTCATCTTT.

This clone has at least ten counts. The V and J genes are TRDV1 and TRDJ1; D gene unclear. The V end lost 1 base, the J end lost 0 bases, and 9 bases lay between the germline ends. This CDR3 region has 15 residues. CDR1 is TSWWSYY and CDR2 is QGS in the germline V gene. The chain's CDR3 is CALGERPRNTDKLIF. CDR3 nucleotides: TGTGCTCTTGGGGAACGCCCCCGGAACACCGATAAACTCATCTTT.

Comments on this clone: The protein TCRdb lists belongs to a much larger clone and differs from this DNA's translation at residue 12, which points to a read error; the protein shown is made from the DNA. The chain links TRDV1 to TRDJ1, with D perhaps being TRDD2 or TRDD3 (5 bases each). TCRdb gives no J gene; it was assigned here by matching the DNA to germline. The V end lost 5 bases, the J end lost 0 bases, and 28 bases lay between the germline ends. Per the germline V gene, CDR1 is TSWWSYY and CDR2 is QGS. The CDR3 loop spans 20 amino acids. DNA for the CDR3: TGTGCTCTTGGGAACTTCCCAGTACTGGCGGATCCTCTGTACACCGATAAACTCATCTTT. Translation gives CALGNFPVLADPLYTDKLIF.

With respect to this clone: TCRdb shows a much larger clone's protein in place of this DNA's translation, and the two differ at residue 14, likely through a read error; the protein shown is translated from the DNA. The chain carries TRDV3 and TRDJ1; 8 nucleotides line up with TRDD3. J was trimmed by 2 bases and V by 0 bases; bases with no gene match: 20. The CDR3 spans 19 residues. Germline V CDR1 and CDR2: TVYSNPD, GDNSRS (reference sequence). The CDR3 here is CAFRGYELGWMSPTDKLIF. The DNA of the CDR3 is TGTGCCTTTAGGGGATACGAGTTAGGGTGGATGAGTCCGACCGATAAACTCATCTTT.

This clone was counted a few times. The mismatch at residue 7 between this DNA's translation and the TCRdb protein of a much larger clone likely reflects a read error; the protein shown is translated from the DNA. Other DNA sequences in the sample encode the same CDR3. The rearrangement links TRDV1 to TRDJ1; D is unclear. The CDR3 sequence is 16 residues long. V lost 0 bases and J lost 7, with 18 bases in between. Germline-derived CDR1 and CDR2 are TSWWSYY and QGS. The CDR3 loop is CALGELTPQKEGKLIF. The CDR3 DNA follows: TGTGCTCTTGGGGAACTTACCCCCCAAAAGGAGGGTAAACTCATCTTT.

This clone appeared many times. The TCRdb protein, from a much larger clone, departs from this DNA's translation at residue 3, likely by read error; the protein shown derives from the DNA. The chain recombines TRDV1 with TRDJ1, with a possible D match to TRDD3 (8 bases). From germline, CDR1 is TSWWSYY and CDR2 QGS. The length of the CDR3 is 19 residues. CDR3 loop: CAPGDVVPTLLGAPDKLIF. DNA for the CDR3: TGTGCTCCTGGGGACGTGGTTCCTACGCTACTGGGGGCTCCCGATAAACTCATCTTT.

The rearrangement joins TRDV1 to TRDJ1; TRDD3 aligns across 11 bases. Per germline, CDR1 TSWWSYY and CDR2 QGS. CDR3 length: 16 amino acids. J lost 10 bases, V lost 2 bases, and 12 bases had no gene match. This CDR3 is CALGELALLGDTRLIF. The DNA of the CDR3 is TGTGCTCTTGGGGAATTGGCCTTGCTGGGGGATACAAGACTCATCTTT.

With respect to this clone: This DNA's translation and the protein TCRdb lists, from a much larger clone, do not match at residue 12, likely due to a read error; the protein shown is translated from the DNA. V gene TRDV2 combines with J gene TRDJ1, with 10 nucleotides matching TRDD3. Germline loops: CDR1 GEAIGNYY, CDR2 EKD. The CDR3 covers 16 residues. This CDR3 reads CACDYNWGIATNKLIF. The CDR3 DNA reads as TGTGCCTGTGACTACAACTGGGGGATTGCCACCAATAAACTCATCTTT.

As regards this clone: The TCRdb protein comes from a much larger clone and disagrees with this DNA's translation at residue 8, likely due to a read error; the protein given here is derived from the DNA. The gene calls are TRDV1 and TRDJ1, with D tentatively TRDD3 (6 bases). V gave up 3 bases and J gave up 2 bases, with 34 bases separating them. The germline V gene encodes CDR1 TSWWSYY and CDR2 QGS. The CDR3 contains 22 residues. In DNA, the CDR3 is TGTGCTCTTGGGGACCATCACTGCTTCTTTCACTGGGCCGCCCTCCGTACCGATAAACTCATCTTT. Amino acid sequence: CALGDHHCFFHWAALRTDKLIF.

Details on this clone: A much larger clone differs from this one at a single base, so this may be a read error. The CDR3 protein is CACDTVGPSPWDTRQMFF. CDR3 sequence (DNA): TGTGCCTGTGACACCGTGGGTCCTAGCCCCTGGGACACCCGACAGATGTTCTTC. The V gene reported is TRDV2; the J gene is uncalled; the D call TRDD3 from the table was never checked on the DNA. Germline V gene data show CDR1 as GEAIGNYY and CDR2 as EKD. The CDR3 extends over 18 amino acids.

This clone came up a few times. TCRdb attributes to this sequence the protein of a much larger clone, which differs from the DNA translation at residue 18; a read error is likely, and the protein displayed is translated from the DNA. J is TRDJ1 and V is TRDV2; possible D gene TRDD2, 7 bases. The J gene, absent from TCRdb, was called here by matching the DNA to germline. The ends were cut back, 0 bases at V and 1 base at J, with 56 bases in the middle. This CDR3 region has 30 residues. Germline V gives CDR1 GEAIGNYY, CDR2 EKD. The CDR3 loop reads CACDTPRSIPTGVWGSPILALSYPTDKLIF. For the CDR3, the DNA is TGTGCCTGTGACACCCCTCGTAGTATTCCTACTGGAGTCTGGGGATCCCCCATATTGGCCCTCTCATATCCCACCGATAAACTCATCTTT.

This clone was picked up a small number of times. The TCRdb record carries a much larger clone's protein, which differs from this DNA's translation at residue 22; a read error is the likely cause, and the protein listed here is the DNA translation. This chain connects TRDV1 to TRDJ1; the match to TRDD3 covers 9 bases. Germline loops: CDR1 TSWWSYY, CDR2 QGS. The CDR3 is 24 amino acids. The CDR3 bases are TGTGCTCTTGGGGAACTAGTCGCTTCCCCTAATACTGGGGGACTCTTAACGTACACCGATAAACGCATCTTT. It yields the protein CALGELVASPNTGGLLTYTDKRIF.

This clone was seen a single time. The V gene corresponds to TRDV1; no J gene was called. Germline V gene lookup returns CDR1 TSWWSYY and CDR2 QGS. The CDR3 consists of 11 residues. This CDR3 is CSGSYTDKPIF. CDR3 DNA: TGTTCGGGCTCGTACACCGATAAACCCATCTTT.

This clone showed up just a few times. This likely traces to a read error, being one base from a far larger clone. Other DNA sequences in this specimen translate into the identical CDR3. The J gene is TRDJ1, the V gene TRDV1; TRDD3 is a possible D gene (5 bases). The J gene comes from matching the DNA to germline here; TCRdb lacks it. Germline V gene lookup returns CDR1 TSWWSYY and CDR2 QGS. The CDR3 sequence is 21 residues long. The CDR3 bases are TGTGCCCTTGGGGAAGCTACGTTTAGAGGGGTTTGGAGGGGCCAAAGCGATAAACTCATCTTT. Translating it yields CALGEATFRGVWRGQSDKLIF.

This clone was counted between two and nine times. The protein that TCRdb holds for this DNA derives from a much larger clone and differs from the translated DNA at residue 5, which likely indicates a read error; the protein shown here is translated from the DNA. V and J are TRDV1 and TRDJ1, with 8 bases lining up with TRDD3. The J gene was not available in TCRdb and was assigned here by matching the DNA to germline segments. With 4 bases clipped from V and 0 bases from J, the junction kept 28 bases outside the gene matches. The CDR3 has 23 amino acids. CDR1 is TSWWSYY, CDR2 QGS, per germline. CDR3 sequence reads: CALGGLFSKDRMGDPPYTDKLIF. The CDR3 DNA sequence: TGTGCTCTTGGGGGACTATTTTCTAAGGATCGGATGGGGGATCCGCCTTACACCGATAAACTCATCTTT.

To note about this clone: The amino acid sequence in TCRdb belongs to a much larger clone and departs from this DNA's translation at residue 13, likely a sequencing read error; the sequence shown is translated from the DNA. The chain is built from TRDV3 and TRDJ1, with 7 positions matching TRDD2. Germline CDR1 TVYSNPD, CDR2 GDNSRS (reference sequence). The V and J ends lost 4 bases and 6 bases, in that order; junction bases with no gene match: 23. The CDR3 runs to 17 residues. CDR3 amino acids: CASRLPSSILETNKLIF. The CDR3 nucleotides read TGTGCCTCTAGGCTTCCTAGCTCAATACTTGAGACCAATAAACTCATCTTT.